Listed below are T cell receptor beta chains from one sample, sequenced in a study of blood T cells in healthy people across ages. Each CDR3 protein is one row after TCRdb ran MiXCR on the 5' RACE reads. The sample carries more than 900,000 distinct CDR3 sequences, roughly 29% recorded once. The data also belong to a second study, concerning T cells of mothers and their children.

Sequenced input: blood. The source is a woman aged 40-49 years in good health. The CDR3 runs from the conserved cysteine through the conserved F or W. The D gene is left open where the match is weak. The size of a clone is reported for some rows only, either as once, few or many, or as a class for expanded clones.

clone_size: -; d_call: TRBD2; j_call: TRBJ2-1; v_call: TRBV5-1; cdr3_aa: CASSFVGLANEQFF; cdr3_nt: TGCGCCAGCAGCTTTGTTGGACTAGCCAATGAGCAGTTCTTC
clone_size: many; d_call: -; j_call: TRBJ2-5; v_call: TRBV7-3; cdr3_aa: CASSLIPARTKFQETQYF; cdr3_nt: TGTGCCAGCAGCTTAATCCCCGCCCGGACTAAATTCCAAGAGACCCAGTACTTC
clone_size: -; d_call: TRBD1; j_call: TRBJ2-5; v_call: TRBV20-1; cdr3_aa: CTGQREETQYF; cdr3_nt: TGCACGGGACAGCGAGAAGAGACCCAGTACTTC
clone_size: -; d_call: -; j_call: TRBJ2-1; v_call: TRBV5-1; cdr3_aa: CASTARDYNEQFF; cdr3_nt: TGCGCCAGCACCGCAAGGGATTACAATGAGCAGTTCTTC
clone_size: few; d_call: -; j_call: TRBJ1-4; v_call: TRBV4-1; cdr3_aa: CASSLSQVEKLFF; cdr3_nt: TGCGCCAGCAGCCTATCTCAGGTCGAAAAACTGTTTTTT
clone_size: -; d_call: TRBD1; j_call: TRBJ2-7; v_call: TRBV15; cdr3_aa: CATSESPPGQGAREQYF; cdr3_nt: TGTGCCACCAGCGAAAGCCCACCGGGACAGGGGGCGCGGGAGCAGTACTTC
clone_size: -; d_call: TRBD1; j_call: TRBJ1-5; v_call: TRBV6-6; cdr3_aa: CASSSPGQSNQPQHF; cdr3_nt: TGTGCCAGCAGTTCTCCGGGACAGAGCAATCAGCCCCAGCATTTT
clone_size: -; d_call: -; j_call: TRBJ2-7; v_call: TRBV7-9; cdr3_aa: CASSPQGVYEQYF; cdr3_nt: TGTGCCAGCAGCCCCCAAGGCGTCTACGAGCAGTACTTC
clone_size: -; d_call: -; j_call: TRBJ2-2; v_call: TRBV5-1; cdr3_aa: CASSLQSRDTGELFF; cdr3_nt: TGCGCCAGCAGCTTGCAGTCCCGAGACACCGGGGAGCTGTTTTTT
clone_size: many; d_call: -; j_call: TRBJ1-2; v_call: TRBV4-1; cdr3_aa: CASSQEQGYGYTF; cdr3_nt: TGCGCCAGCAGCCAAGAACAGGGTTATGGCTACACCTTC
clone_size: few; d_call: TRBD1; j_call: TRBJ2-1; v_call: TRBV20-1; cdr3_aa: CSAPRTGHYNEQFF; cdr3_nt: TGCAGTGCCCCTAGGACAGGGCACTACAATGAGCAGTTCTTC
clone_size: -; d_call: TRBD2; j_call: TRBJ2-1; v_call: TRBV20-1; cdr3_aa: CSARDGGGAVEQFF; cdr3_nt: TGCAGTGCTAGAGATGGCGGGGGGGCGGTTGAGCAGTTCTTC
clone_size: -; d_call: -; j_call: TRBJ1-2; v_call: TRBV6-5; cdr3_aa: CASSSTYRSYWGGYTF; cdr3_nt: TGTGCCAGCAGTTCCACTTACAGGTCGTACTGGGGTGGCTACACCTTC
clone_size: -; d_call: -; j_call: TRBJ2-7; v_call: TRBV20-1; cdr3_aa: CSWGEIDYEQYF; cdr3_nt: TGCAGTTGGGGGGAGATAGACTACGAGCAGTACTTC
clone_size: -; d_call: -; j_call: TRBJ1-2; v_call: TRBV27; cdr3_aa: CASRLLGEDGYTF; cdr3_nt: TGTGCCAGCAGACTATTAGGGGAGGATGGCTACACCTTC
clone_size: many; d_call: TRBD2; j_call: TRBJ2-1; v_call: TRBV5-1; cdr3_aa: CASSWPSGNNEQFF; cdr3_nt: TGCGCCAGCAGCTGGCCTAGCGGGAACAATGAGCAGTTCTTC
clone_size: -; d_call: -; j_call: TRBJ1-1; v_call: TRBV4-1; cdr3_aa: CASQAGALAEAFF; cdr3_nt: TGCGCCAGCCAGGCGGGAGCGTTGGCTGAAGCTTTCTTT
clone_size: many; d_call: TRBD1; j_call: TRBJ2-7; v_call: TRBV20-1; cdr3_aa: CSASDRSKSSYGQYF; cdr3_nt: TGCAGTGCATCGGACAGGTCCAAAAGCTCCTACGGGCAGTACTTC
clone_size: -; d_call: -; j_call: TRBJ2-7; v_call: TRBV5-1; cdr3_aa: CASSFYYDRDAAYEQYF; cdr3_nt: TGCGCCAGCAGCTTCTACTACGACCGGGACGCAGCCTACGAGCAGTACTTC
clone_size: many; d_call: TRBD1; j_call: TRBJ2-4; v_call: TRBV29-1; cdr3_aa: CSVGQGNKNIQYF; cdr3_nt: TGCAGCGTTGGACAGGGGAACAAAAACATTCAGTACTTC
clone_size: once; d_call: -; j_call: TRBJ1-1; v_call: TRBV7-9; cdr3_aa: CASSSAGKAFF; cdr3_nt: TGTGCCAGCAGTTCCGCAGGGAAAGCTTTCTTT